These 14 T cell receptor beta chains originate from one sample sequenced in a study of blood T cells in healthy people across ages. Combining a sample-barcoded 5' primer with a J-beta primer mix, a second PCR ran for 7 to 11 cycles. One entry per CDR3 protein results from TCRdb running MiXCR on the 5' RACE reads. The sample has roughly 1,500,000 distinct CDR3 sequences, about 31% seen once. Specimen: blood. These receptors originate from a woman aged 25 to 39 in good health.

This clonotype showed up just a few times. The CDR3 DNA follows: TGTGCCAGCAGCTTTGTGGGGGCAGTGTACGAGCAGTACTTC. This sequence encodes CASSFVGAVYEQYF. J is TRBJ2-7 and V is TRBV7-9, with D possibly TRBD1 on 6 matching bases. The CDR3 is 14 amino acids. CDR1 and CDR2 (germline): SEHNR, FQNEAQ (reference sequence). V gave up 3 bases and J gave up 4 bases, with 13 bases separating them.

The genes are TRBV6-6 and TRBJ1-5; 9 bases map to TRBD1. This CDR3 is built from 17 residues. Germline CDR1 MNHNY, CDR2 SVGAGI (reference sequence). V lost 4 bases and J lost 1; bases outside the gene matches: 8. The CDR3 DNA reads TGTGCCAGCAGTTTCATCAACAGGGGGCGAAGCAATCAGCCCCAGCATTTT. It specifies CASSFINRGRSNQPQHF.

The V and J genes are TRBV20-1 and TRBJ2-1; D ambiguous. Germline CDR1 is DFQATT and CDR2 is SNEGSKA (reference sequence). Deletions cut 7 bases from V and 6 bases from J, with 10 bases between. CDR3 length: 11 amino acids. CDR3 DNA: TGCAGTGGAGATCCCGGCAATGAGCAGTTCTTC. It yields the protein CSGDPGNEQFF.

This chain joins TRBV7-9 and TRBJ1-2; D is uncertain. The CDR3 has 15 residues. Germline V gene data show CDR1 as SEHNR and CDR2 as FQNEAQ (reference sequence). V dropped 0 bases and J dropped 4 bases, with 12 bases sitting between them. The DNA for the CDR3 is TGTGCCAGCAGCTTAGCGCGCGGACCGAGCTATGGCTACACCTTC. This codes for CASSLARGPSYGYTF.

This chain links TRBV27 with TRBJ2-1, with 15 bases lining up with TRBD2. V lost 5 bases to trimming and J lost 8 bases; unmatched junction nucleotides: 7. The CDR3 extends over 16 amino acids. Germline CDR1 and CDR2: MNHEY and SMNVEV (reference sequence). This CDR3 reads CASSLGTSGRRDEQFF. CDR3 DNA sequence: TGTGCCAGCAGTCTCGGGACTAGCGGGAGGCGGGATGAGCAGTTCTTC.

In this sample, this clonotype turned up a few times. The CDR3 coding sequence is TGCGCCAGCAGCCAAGGGAGGGACAGGGGTTATGAGCAGTTCTTC. It specifies CASSQGRDRGYEQFF. This sequence joins TRBV4-1 and TRBJ2-1; 10 nucleotides align to TRBD1. The trim removed 1 base at V and 8 bases at J, leaving 5 bases unmatched. The CDR3 spans 15 residues. Germline V gene sequence: CDR1 MGHRA, CDR2 YSYEKL.

As DNA, the CDR3 is TGTGCCAGCAGTTACACGGCGGTTGGCAATCAGCCCCAGCATTTT. Translation: CASSYTAVGNQPQHF. The chain recombines TRBV6-6 with TRBJ1-5, with D unclear. Trimming left V 2 bases short and J 2 bases short, with 10 bases between. CDR1 is MNHNY, CDR2 SVGAGI, per germline (reference sequence). CDR3 size: 15 residues.

The rearrangement uses TRBV14 and TRBJ1-2, with D hard to call. The germline CDR1 and CDR2 sequences are SGHDN and FVKESK. The CDR3 contains 12 residues. V was shortened by 2 bases and J by 7 bases, with 8 bases between the two germline ends. The DNA of the CDR3 is TGTGCCAGCAGCCAACTCAATGGTGGCTACACCTTC. Translated: CASSQLNGGYTF. The full variable domain, in which reference TRBV14 and TRBJ1-2 provide the parts outside the CDR3, is EAGVTQFPSHSVIEKGQTVTLRCDPISGHDNLYWYRRVMGKEIKFLLHFVKESKQDESGMPNNRFLAERTGGTYSTLKVQPAELEDSGVYFCASSQLNGGYTFGSGTRLTVV.

The rearrangement joins TRBV28 to TRBJ1-2; 7 bases map to TRBD1. With 8 bases clipped from V and 0 bases from J, the junction kept 6 bases outside the gene matches. The germline V gene encodes CDR1 MDHEN and CDR2 SYDVKM. The CDR3 extends over 14 amino acids. The CDR3 is CASSRQGTNYGYTF. In DNA, the CDR3 is TGTGCCAGCTCACGACAGGGAACTAACTATGGCTACACCTTC.

A few counts support this clonotype. The V call is TRBV20-1, the J call TRBJ1-1; no firm D call. The V gene's germline CDR1 is DFQATT and CDR2 SNEGSKA (reference sequence). The V gene lost 1 base and the J gene lost 6 bases, with 15 bases spanning the gap. The CDR3 spans 14 residues. The CDR3 here is CSARVKYTLAEAFF. CDR3 nucleotides: TGCAGTGCTAGAGTGAAGTACACTTTGGCTGAAGCTTTCTTT.

The chain links TRBV20-1 to TRBJ2-1, with D maybe TRBD2 (5 bases). This CDR3 comprises 13 residues. Germline V CDR1 and CDR2: DFQATT, SNEGSKA (reference sequence). CDR3 protein: CRLKREAYNEQFF. CDR3 DNA sequence: TGCAGACTAAAGAGGGAAGCCTACAATGAGCAGTTCTTC.

This clonotype has more than one count but fewer than ten. The chain uses TRBV12-3 or TRBV12-4 and TRBJ2-7; D gene uncertain. This CDR3 contains 14 residues. The V and J ends lost 3 bases and 0 bases respectively, with 9 bases between them. Here the CDR3 reads CASSFGSFSYEQYF. The CDR3 nucleotides are TGTGCCAGCAGTTTCGGCAGCTTCTCCTACGAGCAGTACTTC.

The gene calls are TRBV7-8 and TRBJ1-2, with D unclear. The V gene lost 0 bases and the J gene lost 0 bases, with 11 bases spanning the gap. Germline V lookup: CDR1 SGHVS, CDR2 FQNEAQ. The CDR3 covers 16 residues. The CDR3: CASSLALANPNYGYTF. The CDR3 bases are TGTGCCAGCAGCTTAGCGTTGGCCAATCCTAACTATGGCTACACCTTC.

This clonotype turned up a few times. The chain joins TRBV20-1 to TRBJ1-2, with no clear D. Trimming pared 3 bases from V and 4 bases from J, leaving 12 bases between. The CDR3 contains 13 residues. Germline V lookup: CDR1 DFQATT, CDR2 SNEGSKA (reference sequence). CDR3 nucleotide sequence: TGCAGTGCTAGCCGGGAAGTGGGCTATGGCTACACCTTC. Protein: CSASREVGYGYTF.